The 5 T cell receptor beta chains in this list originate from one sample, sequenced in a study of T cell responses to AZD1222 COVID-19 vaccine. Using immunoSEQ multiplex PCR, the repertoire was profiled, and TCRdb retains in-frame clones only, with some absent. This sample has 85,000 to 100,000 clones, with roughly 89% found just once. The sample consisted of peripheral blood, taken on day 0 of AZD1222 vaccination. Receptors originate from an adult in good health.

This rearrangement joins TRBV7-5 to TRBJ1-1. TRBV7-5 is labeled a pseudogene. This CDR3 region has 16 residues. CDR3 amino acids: CARSLTPDPLVGEAFF. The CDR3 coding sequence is TGTGCCAGAAGCTTAACTCCGGACCCTCTCGTCGGTGAAGCTTTCTTT.

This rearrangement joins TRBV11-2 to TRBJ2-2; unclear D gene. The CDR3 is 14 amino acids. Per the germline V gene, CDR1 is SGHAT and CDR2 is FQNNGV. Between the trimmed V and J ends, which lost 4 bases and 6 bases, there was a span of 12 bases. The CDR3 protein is CASSSPTSPGELFF. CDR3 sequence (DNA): TGTGCCAGCAGCTCGCCGACCAGTCCCGGGGAGCTGTTTTTT.

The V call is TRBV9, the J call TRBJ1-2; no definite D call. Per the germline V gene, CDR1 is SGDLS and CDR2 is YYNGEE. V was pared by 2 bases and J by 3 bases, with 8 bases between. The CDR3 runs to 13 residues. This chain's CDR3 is CASSVGRDYGYTF. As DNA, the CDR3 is TGTGCCAGCAGCGTGGGTCGGGACTATGGCTACACCTTC.

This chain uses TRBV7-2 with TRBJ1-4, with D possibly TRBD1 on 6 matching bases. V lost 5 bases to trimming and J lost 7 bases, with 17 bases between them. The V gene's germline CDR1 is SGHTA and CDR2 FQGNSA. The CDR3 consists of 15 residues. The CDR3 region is CASSPPGGLREKLFF. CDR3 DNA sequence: TGTGCCAGCAGCCCCCCCGGGGGCTTGCGTGAAAAACTGTTTTTT. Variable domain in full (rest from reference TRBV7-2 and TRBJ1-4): GAGVSQSPSNKVTEKGKDVELRCDPISGHTALYWYRQSLGQGLEFLIYFQGNSAPDKSGLPSDRFSAERTGGSVSTLTIQRTQQEDSAVYLCASSPPGGLREKLFFGSGTQLSVL.

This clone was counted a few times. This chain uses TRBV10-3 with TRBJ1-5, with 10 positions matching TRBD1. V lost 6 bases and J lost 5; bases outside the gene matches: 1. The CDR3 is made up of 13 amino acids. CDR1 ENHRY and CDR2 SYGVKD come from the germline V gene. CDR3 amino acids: CAIRTGGDQPQHF. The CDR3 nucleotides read TGTGCCATCAGGACAGGGGGCGATCAGCCCCAGCATTTT.